Listed below are T cell receptor beta chains from one sample, sequenced in a study of a mutant IDH1 vaccine in newly diagnosed glioma. Sequencing used immunoSEQ multiplex PCR; TCRdb keeps in-frame clones, though not all of them. The sample carries under 30,000 clones, roughly 84% recorded once. These receptors have no identified antigens. The material sequenced was PBMCs, taken from a glioma patient whose treatment included an IDH1 peptide vaccine. The origin of the receptors is a man aged 35 to 55 with glioma. The CDR3 runs from the conserved cysteine through the conserved F or W. A D gene is named only where the DNA matches it firmly. Clone size is shown for a subset of rows, as once, few, many or a class of expanded clone.

TRBD2 | TRBJ2-7 | TRBV19 | . | CASSISSGSSYEQYF | TGTGCCAGTAGTATTTCAAGCGGGAGTTCCTACGAGCAGTACTTC
TRBD1 | TRBJ2-5 | TRBV10-1 | . | CASSRDRGESQYF | TGCGCCAGCAGTCGGGACAGGGGGGAATCCCAGTACTTC
. | TRBJ1-2 | TRBV6-4 | . | CASAAGWGYGYTF | TGTGCCTCCGCGGCAGGGTGGGGGTATGGCTACACCTTC
TRBD1 | TRBJ1-3 | TRBV6-6 | . | CASSGRQGSGNTIYF | TGTGCCAGCAGTGGGAGACAGGGCTCTGGAAACACCATATATTTT
TRBD1 | TRBJ2-1 | TRBV19 | once | CASSIQGANEQFF | TGTGCCAGTAGTATACAGGGGGCGAATGAGCAGTTCTTC
. | TRBJ2-7 | TRBV28 | . | CASSRTGTLREQYF | TGTGCCAGCTCGAGGACCGGGACACTGAGAGAGCAGTACTTC
TRBD2 | TRBJ2-1 | TRBV2 | . | CASSEEGWKLAGGEQFF | TGTGCCAGCAGTGAAGAGGGGTGGAAACTAGCGGGAGGTGAGCAGTTCTTC
. | TRBJ2-6 | TRBV28 | . | CASSLDNVGSGANVLTF | TGTGCCAGCAGTTTGGACAATGTTGGCTCTGGGGCCAACGTCCTGACTTTC
TRBD1 | TRBJ2-5 | TRBV6-5 | . | CASSIDRVSETQYF | TGTGCCAGCAGCATCGACAGGGTTTCTGAGACCCAGTACTTC
TRBD1 | TRBJ1-4 | TRBV5-1 | . | CASSTAGGGDEKLFF | TGCGCCAGCAGTACTGCAGGGGGCGGGGATGAAAAACTGTTTTTT
. | TRBJ1-2 | TRBV7-8 | . | CASSRRGGGENGYTF | TGTGCCAGCAGCCGACGGGGTGGAGGGGAGAATGGCTACACCTTC
. | TRBJ2-1 | TRBV18 | . | CASSLSRDWDNEQFF | TGTGCCAGCTCACTTAGCCGGGACTGGGACAATGAGCAGTTCTTC
. | TRBJ2-2 | TRBV6-1 | . | CASSDGHPNTGELFF | TGTGCCAGCAGTGATGGGCATCCGAACACCGGGGAGCTGTTTTTT
TRBD1 | TRBJ1-1 | TRBV28 | . | CASRMTGYTEAFF | TGTGCCAGCAGAATGACAGGGTACACTGAAGCTTTCTTT
. | TRBJ1-1 | TRBV7-9 | . | CASSLIALANTEAFF | TGTGCCAGCAGCTTAATTGCCTTGGCGAACACTGAAGCTTTCTTT
. | TRBJ1-4 | TRBV19 | few | CASSYLGSSGEKLFF | TGTGCCAGTAGTTACCTCGGGAGTAGTGGTGAAAAACTGTTTTTT
TRBD1 | TRBJ1-4 | TRBV7-9 | . | CASSPDRAEKLFF | TGTGCCAGCAGCCCGGACAGGGCCGAAAAACTGTTTTTT
. | TRBJ2-2 | TRBV6-5 | . | CASSYSRGVDGELFF | TGTGCCAGCAGTTACTCTAGAGGGGTGGACGGGGAGCTGTTTTTT
TRBD1 | TRBJ1-6 | TRBV6-5 | . | CASSSKTGGNSPLHF | TGTGCCAGCAGTTCCAAGACAGGGGGGAATTCACCCCTCCACTTT
. | TRBJ1-1 | TRBV6-6 | . | CASSPHANTEAFF | TGTGCCAGCAGTCCCCACGCGAACACTGAAGCTTTCTTT
. | TRBJ2-1 | TRBV6-4 | . | CASSVGTGYPREQFF | TGTGCCAGCAGTGTGGGGACGGGCTACCCTCGTGAGCAGTTCTTC
. | TRBJ1-5 | TRBV29-1 | . | CSVKWSNQPQHF | TGCAGCGTTAAGTGGAGCAATCAGCCCCAGCATTTT
. | TRBJ1-5 | TRBV19 | once | CASRKGRNQPQHF | TGTGCCAGTAGAAAGGGAAGAAATCAGCCCCAGCATTTT